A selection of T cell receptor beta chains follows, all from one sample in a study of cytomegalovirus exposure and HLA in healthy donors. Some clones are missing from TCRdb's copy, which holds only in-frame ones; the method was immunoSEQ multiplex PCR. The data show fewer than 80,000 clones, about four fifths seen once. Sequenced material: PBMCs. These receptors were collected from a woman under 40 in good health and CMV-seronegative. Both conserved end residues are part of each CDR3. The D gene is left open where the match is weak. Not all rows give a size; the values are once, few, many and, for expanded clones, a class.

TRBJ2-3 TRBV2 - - CASSEGLGGPGPRDTQYF TGTGCCAGCAGTGAGGGGCTGGGGGGTCCAGGCCCCAGAGATACGCAGTATTTT
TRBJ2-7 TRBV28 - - CASSLVRDYYEQYF TGTGCCAGCAGTTTAGTCAGGGATTACTACGAGCAGTACTTC
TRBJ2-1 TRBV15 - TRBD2 CATSPFGASGGGSYNEQFF TGTGCCACCAGCCCTTTTGGGGCCTCGGGGGGGGGTTCCTACAATGAGCAGTTCTTC
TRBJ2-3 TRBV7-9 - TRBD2 CSSSPVSGRGTDTQYF TGTTCCAGCAGCCCCGTGAGCGGGAGGGGCACAGATACGCAGTATTTT
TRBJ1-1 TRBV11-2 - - CASSDSRGTEAFF TGTGCCAGCAGTGATAGTCGGGGAACTGAAGCTTTCTTT
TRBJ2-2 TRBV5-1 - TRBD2 CASSLTSGNTGELFF TGCGCCAGCAGCTTGACTAGCGGGAACACCGGGGAGCTGTTTTTT
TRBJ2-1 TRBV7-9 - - CASSRTVLSSYNEQFF TGTGCCAGCAGCCGGACAGTCCTAAGCTCCTACAATGAGCAGTTCTTC
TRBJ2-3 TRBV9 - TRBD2 CASSVDTSGSRTDTQYF TGTGCCAGCAGCGTAGACACTAGCGGGAGTAGGACAGATACGCAGTATTTT
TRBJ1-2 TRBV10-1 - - CASSESEGEGGYTF TGCGCCAGCAGTGAGTCTGAGGGGGAGGGTGGCTACACCTTC
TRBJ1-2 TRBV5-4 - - CASSSSGGTAYGYTF TGTGCCAGCAGCTCATCCGGAGGGACCGCGTATGGCTACACCTTC
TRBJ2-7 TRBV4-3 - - CASSQLTGLSYEQYF TGCGCCAGCAGCCAACTTACGGGACTCTCCTACGAGCAGTACTTC
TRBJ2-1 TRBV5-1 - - CASSLGSPTYNEQFF TGCGCCAGCAGCTTGGGGAGCCCAACCTACAATGAGCAGTTCTTC
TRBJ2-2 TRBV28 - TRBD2 CASSVAGVTGELFF TGTGCCAGCAGCGTAGCGGGAGTAACCGGGGAGCTGTTTTTT
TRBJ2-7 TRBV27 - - CASSLLSSGSSYEQYF TGTGCCAGCAGTTTACTTTCGTCGGGAAGCTCCTACGAGCAGTACTTC
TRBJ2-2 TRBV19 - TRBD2 CASSTLAGDTGELFF TGTGCCAGTAGTACTCTAGCGGGAGACACCGGGGAGCTGTTTTTT
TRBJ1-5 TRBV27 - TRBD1 CATRQGNQPQHF TGTGCCACCCGACAGGGGAATCAGCCCCAGCATTTT
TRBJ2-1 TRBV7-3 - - CASSARAVSSYNEQFF TGTGCCAGCAGCGCCAGGGCGGTAAGCTCCTACAATGAGCAGTTCTTC
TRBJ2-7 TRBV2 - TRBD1 CASTLGQGIYEQYF TGTGCCAGCACTCTGGGACAGGGGATTTACGAGCAGTACTTC
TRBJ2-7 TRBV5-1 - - CASSLRQGGDEQYF TGCGCCAGCAGCTTAAGACAGGGAGGCGACGAGCAGTACTTC
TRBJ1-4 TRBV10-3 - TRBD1 CAISRDRGDEKLFF TGTGCCATCAGCCGCGACAGGGGGGATGAAAAACTGTTTTTT
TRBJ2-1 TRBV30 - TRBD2 CAWTPTGGRQFF TGTGCCTGGACTCCCACGGGGGGACGGCAGTTCTTC
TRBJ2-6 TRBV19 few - CASCMSSGANVLTF TGTGCCAGCTGCATGAGCTCTGGGGCCAACGTCCTGACTTTC
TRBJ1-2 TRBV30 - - CAWRPGDYGYTF TGTGCCTGGAGGCCAGGGGACTATGGCTACACCTTC
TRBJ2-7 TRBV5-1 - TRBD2 CASSPPSGTYEQYF TGCGCCAGCAGCCCCCCTAGCGGCACCTACGAGCAGTACTTC
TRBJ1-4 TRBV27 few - CASSLSRGANEKLFF TGTGCCAGCAGTTTATCACGGGGTGCTAATGAAAAACTGTTTTTT
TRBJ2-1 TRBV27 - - CASSEGDKPSYNEQFF TGTGCCAGCAGTGAGGGGGACAAACCTTCCTACAATGAGCAGTTCTTC
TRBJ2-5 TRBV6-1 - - CASSAGTIETQYF TGTGCCAGCAGTGCAGGGACAATAGAGACCCAGTACTTC
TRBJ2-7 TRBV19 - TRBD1 CASKGTGEYEQYF TGTGCCAGTAAGGGGACAGGGGAATACGAGCAGTACTTC
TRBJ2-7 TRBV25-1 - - CASSGGSGLPYEQYF TGTGCCAGCAGTGGGGGCTCGGGACTTCCCTACGAGCAGTACTTC
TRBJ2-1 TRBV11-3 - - CASSHLGTPPYNEQFF TGTGCCAGCAGTCACCTAGGAACCCCCCCCTACAATGAGCAGTTCTTC
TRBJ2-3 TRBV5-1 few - CASSLAPPPSTDTQYF TGCGCCAGCAGCTTGGCTCCCCCCCCGAGCACAGATACGCAGTATTTT
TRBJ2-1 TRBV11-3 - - CASSFDWSSYNEQFF TGTGCCAGCAGCTTTGACTGGAGCTCCTACAATGAGCAGTTCTTC
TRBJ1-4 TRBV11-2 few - CASSLGGAGNEKLFF TGTGCCAGCAGCTTAGGAGGTGCGGGAAATGAAAAACTGTTTTTT
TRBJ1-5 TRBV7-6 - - CASSLESGATGNQPQHF TGTGCCAGCAGCTTAGAAAGTGGGGCGACAGGCAATCAGCCCCAGCATTTT
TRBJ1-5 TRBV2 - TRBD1 CASRLQGNSNQPQHF TGTGCCAGCAGATTACAGGGGAACAGCAATCAGCCCCAGCATTTT
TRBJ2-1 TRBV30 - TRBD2 CAWSMRYKTSGRDEQFF TGTGCCTGGAGTATGCGGTATAAGACTAGCGGGAGAGATGAGCAGTTCTTC
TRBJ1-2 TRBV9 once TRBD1 CASQTGAYGYTF TGTGCCAGCCAGACAGGGGCGTATGGCTACACCTTC
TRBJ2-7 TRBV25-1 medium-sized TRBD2 CASTPEGRGYEQYF TGTGCCAGCACCCCAGAGGGGAGGGGTTACGAGCAGTACTTC
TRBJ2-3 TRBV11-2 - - CASTDLGGGVTDTQYF TGTGCCAGCACCGACCTGGGGGGTGGGGTCACAGATACGCAGTATTTT
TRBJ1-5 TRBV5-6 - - CASSLTGIRREGDQPQHF TGTGCCAGCAGCTTGACGGGTATAAGGAGGGAAGGGGATCAGCCCCAGCATTTT
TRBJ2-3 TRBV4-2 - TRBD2 CASSQDPTSGLSTDTQYF TGTGCCAGCAGCCAAGATCCTACTAGCGGCCTTAGCACAGATACGCAGTATTTT
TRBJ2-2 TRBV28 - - CASSLTGTTNTGELFF TGTGCCAGCAGTTTAACAGGGACAACGAACACCGGGGAGCTGTTTTTT
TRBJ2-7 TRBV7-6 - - CASSRDGGTYEQYF TGTGCCAGCAGCCGGGACGGCGGGACCTACGAGCAGTACTTC
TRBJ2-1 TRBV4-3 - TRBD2 CASSQGLAGVNEQFF TGCGCCAGCAGCCAAGGACTAGCGGGAGTCAATGAGCAGTTCTTC
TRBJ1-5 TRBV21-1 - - CASLKAGSNQPQHF TGTGCCAGCCTCAAGGCGGGTAGCAATCAGCCCCAGCATTTT
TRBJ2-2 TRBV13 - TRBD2 CASFGLAGGPDTGELFF TGTGCCAGCTTTGGACTAGCGGGAGGGCCGGACACCGGGGAGCTGTTTTTT
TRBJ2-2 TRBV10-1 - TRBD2 CASSEAGVGTGELFF TGCGCCAGCAGTGAGGCGGGAGTGGGCACCGGGGAGCTGTTTTTT
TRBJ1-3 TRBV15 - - CATSSQSVIQGNTIYF TGTGCCACCAGCAGTCAATCAGTTATTCAAGGAAACACCATATATTTT
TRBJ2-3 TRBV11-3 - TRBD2 CASSSGTSGSLSTDTQYF TGTGCCAGCAGCAGTGGGACTAGCGGGTCTTTGAGCACAGATACGCAGTATTTT
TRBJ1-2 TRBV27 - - CASSLLGTNAGYTF TGTGCCAGCAGTTTATTGGGGACAAACGCTGGCTACACCTTC
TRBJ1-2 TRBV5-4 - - CASRMDSLYGYTF TGTGCCAGCAGAATGGACAGCCTCTATGGCTACACCTTC
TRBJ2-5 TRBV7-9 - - CASSPNPLAETQYF TGTGCCAGCAGCCCCAACCCGCTAGCGGAGACCCAGTACTTC
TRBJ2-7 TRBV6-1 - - CASTATSSFSYEQYF TGTGCCAGCACCGCTACTAGCTCGTTTAGCTACGAGCAGTACTTC
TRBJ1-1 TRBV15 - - CATSRDSQAEEAFF TGTGCCACCAGCAGGGACAGCCAGGCTGAGGAAGCTTTCTTT
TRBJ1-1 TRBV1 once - CTSSQGCAGCTEAFF TGCACCAGCAGCCAAGGGTGTGCGGGGTGCACTGAAGCTTTCTTT
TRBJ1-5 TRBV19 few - CASRSLAGTANSNQPQHF TGTGCCAGTAGGTCGCTGGCAGGCACGGCAAATAGCAATCAGCCCCAGCATTTT
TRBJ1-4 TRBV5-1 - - CASSLGGSGNNEKLFF TGCGCCAGCAGCTTGGGCGGGTCGGGTAATAATGAAAAACTGTTTTTT
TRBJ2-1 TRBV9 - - CASSRANHEQFF TGTGCCAGCAGCCGAGCGAATCATGAGCAGTTCTTC